The subject of this entry is one T cell receptor (beta chain). This clonotype was observed at least ten times. No antigen is known for it. The input lacks base qualities; no much larger clone sits a single base away. TCR libraries were built from about 370 ng RNA with the Immunoverse kit, using molecular barcoded adaptors covering alpha/delta and beta/gamma chains. TCR library preparation was performed with the same RNA that was used for transcriptome sequencing. An Illumina HiSeq 4000 with 2 x 150 cycles was used to sequence the TCR libraries. The paper's data handling went like this. MiXCR aligned TCR reads to human V, D, J and C references and assembled the aligned reads into CDR3 clonotypes, with quality filtering and error correction included. The tcR package in R was used for analysis of clonotype counts and gene usage diversity. For inspection of raw mapping reads, RNA-seq reads were mapped by STAR aligner version 2.5.3a onto GRCh37 of the human genome. To test how sequencing depth affected the clonotypes detected, IR-seq fastq files were randomly downsampled with Seqtk 1.3. TCRdb trimmed the raw reads at Q25, called clones with MiXCR and kept productive beta chains. Every distinct CDR3 protein forms one entry, paired with its most common genes and DNA. The V and J calls here are based on TCRdb, not the publication. Recorded for this sample are tens of thousands of distinct CDR3 sequences; approximately 15% of them occurred a single time. The leading ten clones occupy approximately 50% of the sample.

This record belongs to a study of read filtering for tumor transcriptome and immune sequencing (dated by TCRdb to about 2020). About the full investigation: Of the patients in the cohort, around 17 were male and 11 to 15 were female, and their mean age was about 72 years, with a range of about 47 to 85. Under revised international staging, about eight patients fell into R-ISS I, approximately 15 into R-ISS II and about seven into R-ISS III. Whole-transcriptome libraries were prepared with the TruSeq RNA Access Library Prep Kit after DNase treatment. TCR-region mapped reads per sample ranged from about 4.05 to 11 million with IR-seq versus only about 75 to 1,400 with RNA-seq. The study compared TCR repertoires from targeted immune repertoire sequencing and bulk whole-transcriptome sequencing run on the same bone marrow samples. As a main aim, a read-filtering strategy for immune repertoire data was addressed, with the specific question being whether clonotypes supported by a single read should be removed. Beyond this particular receptor, the publication reports: In IR-seq, 80% to 85% of clonotypes but approximately 3.7% of total reads were represented by single-read clonotypes, whereas in RNA-seq, about 76% of clonotypes and approximately 40% of reads were represented by single-read clonotypes. IR-seq captured clonotypes at much higher depth and more reliably than RNA-seq, and smaller IR-seq throughput sufficed to identify most shared clonotypes. The sorted CD138-negative fraction was a mixed bone marrow immune population, not purified T cells. Removing single-read clonotypes increased the correlation between IR-seq and RNA-seq shared clonotype proportions.

Each patient had bone marrow sampled at the time of active disease. Isolation of bone marrow mononuclear cells was performed by Ficoll-Hypaque density gradient centrifugation. CD138-negative cells were obtained by negative selection after labeling with CD138 magnetic microbeads on a MACS separator, removing myeloma plasma cells. Flow cytometry with CD138 antibodies on an Attune NxT was used to check how pure the isolated cells were. TRIzol reagent was used to extract total RNA, and a NanoDrop spectrophotometer was used to quantify the extracted RNA. Paired RNA-seq and IR-seq were performed on the CD138-negative bone marrow sample of each patient. Sequences were obtained from a population of CD138-negative cells sorted from bone marrow. Sample cell subset or site, as interpreted from the label and publication: bone marrow mononuclear cells depleted of CD138+ plasma/myeloma cells by negative magnetic selection. The sequence was collected from a donor aged 40 or older with multiple myeloma.

The nucleotides read TGTGCCAGCAGTTACCGGGACCAGAGACAGTATTTT. The translation is CASSYRDQRQYF. Recombination joined TRBV6-2 or TRBV6-3 with TRBJ2-3, with a tentative D call of TRBD1 or TRBD2, each matching 5 bases. The germline V gene yields MNHEY for CDR1 and SVGEGT for CDR2. The CDR3 measures 12 amino acids from cysteine to phenylalanine. The only DNA kept is the CDR3, 36 bases in frame from the first base. A distance of 12 bases separates the germline ends of V and J, which lose 2 bases and 12 bases respectively.